The 32 T cell receptor beta chains below all came from one sample that was sequenced in a study of cytomegalovirus exposure and HLA in healthy donors. Both 60 Vbeta primers and 13 Jbeta primers went into the PCR. Sequencing was performed with immunoSEQ multiplex PCR; in TCRdb, only in-frame clones are kept and a portion is missing. The profile shows approximately 190,000 clones, 75% to 90% of them singletons. Material for sequencing was PBMCs. These receptors were taken from a woman aged 45-65 years in good health and CMV-seropositive.

This clone was found a few times. The CDR3 DNA follows: TGTGCCAGCAGCGTAGGGACAAACTCCTACAATGAGCAGTTCTTC. This encodes CASSVGTNSYNEQFF. The rearrangement links TRBV9 to TRBJ2-1, with D possibly matching TRBD1 (5 bases). Trimming pared 0 bases from V and 0 bases from J, leaving 7 bases between. This CDR3 has 15 amino acids. Per the germline V gene, CDR1 is SGDLS and CDR2 is YYNGEE.

This chain uses TRBV6-6 with TRBJ2-7; 7 positions agree with TRBD2. The junction had 13 bases not matched to a gene; V was cut back by 6 bases and J by 5 bases. The CDR3 consists of 15 residues. CDR1 MNHNY and CDR2 SVGAGI come from the germline V gene (reference sequence). The CDR3 sequence is CASSTGGDIPHEQYF. The DNA for the CDR3 is TGTGCCAGCAGCACGGGGGGTGACATCCCCCACGAGCAGTACTTC.

The chain employs TRBV7-9 and TRBJ2-7, with D possibly being TRBD1 (6 bases). V lost 5 bases and J lost 7, with 21 bases in between. CDR1 and CDR2 (germline): SEHNR, FQNEAQ (reference sequence). This CDR3 contains 15 residues. This CDR3 reads CASSPGTQLPWEQYF. The CDR3 DNA follows: TGTGCCAGCAGCCCAGGGACACAACTTCCTTGGGAGCAGTACTTC.

The table lists this clone with a few counts. The chain links TRBV7-2 to TRBJ1-2, with D unclear. From germline, CDR1 is SGHTA and CDR2 FQGNSA. V was clipped by 1 base and J by 4 bases, with 7 bases between them. The CDR3 is 13 amino acids. The CDR3 loop reads CASSLGEAYGYTF. For the CDR3, the DNA is TGTGCCAGCAGCTTAGGTGAGGCCTATGGCTACACCTTC.

This chain uses TRBV5-5 with TRBJ2-7; 10 positions agree with TRBD1. The CDR3 runs 14 residues. Looked up from germline, CDR1 is SGHKS and CDR2 is YYEKEE (reference sequence). V lost 2 bases, J lost 6 bases, and 5 bases stayed unmatched. The CDR3 protein is CASSFPGQGSEQYF. CDR3 coding DNA: TGTGCCAGCAGCTTCCCGGGACAGGGGTCCGAGCAGTACTTC.

Only one count was recorded for this clone. The chain couples TRBV2 to TRBJ2-1; 11 bases match TRBD2. J was trimmed by 4 bases and V by 5 bases; bases with no gene match: 4. The CDR3 extends over 15 amino acids. Germline V gives CDR1 SNHLY, CDR2 FYNNEI. CDR3 loop: CASSLAGGRYNEQFF. For the CDR3, the DNA is TGTGCCAGCAGTTTAGCGGGGGGGCGGTACAATGAGCAGTTCTTC.

This clone came up a few times. J is TRBJ2-7 and V is TRBV9; the match to TRBD2 covers 7 bases. CDR1 is SGDLS, CDR2 YYNGEE, per germline. The CDR3 spans 14 residues. With 2 bases clipped from V and 4 bases from J, the junction kept 6 bases outside the gene matches. Here the CDR3 reads CASSVGGEGYEQYF. CDR3 DNA sequence: TGTGCCAGCAGCGTCGGAGGGGAGGGTTACGAGCAGTACTTC.

The chain carries TRBV29-1 and TRBJ1-2; possible D gene TRBD1, 5 bases. The V gene's germline CDR1 is SQVTM and CDR2 ANQGSEA. This CDR3 spans 13 amino acids. Trimming stripped 6 bases from V and 6 bases from J, with 17 bases between. In DNA form, the CDR3 reads TGCAGCGTCAACCCCCAGGGCTTAAATGGCTACACCTTC. This encodes CSVNPQGLNGYTF.

The chain links TRBV7-9 to TRBJ2-3; TRBD2 is a possible D gene (5 bases). The V end was cut by 6 bases, the J end by 6 bases, with 10 bases between. This CDR3 is built from 12 residues. From germline, CDR1 is SEHNR and CDR2 FQNEAQ (reference sequence). The CDR3 is CASRIPGDTQYF. CDR3 DNA: TGTGCCAGCAGGATTCCGGGGGATACGCAGTATTTT.

The rearrangement joins TRBV4-2 to TRBJ1-1; tentative D call: TRBD1 (6 bases). The CDR3 is made up of 13 amino acids. The V and J ends lost 7 bases and 7 bases respectively, with 16 bases between them. CDR1 is LGHNA and CDR2 is YNFKEQ in the germline V gene. The CDR3: CASTDGTQFEAFF. In nucleotides, the CDR3 is TGTGCCAGCACCGATGGGACACAATTTGAAGCTTTCTTT.

The chain is built from TRBV19 and TRBJ2-3; D gene ambiguous. The J call may not be correct, given that the DNA end is closer to TRBJ1-5. In germline, CDR1 is LNHDA, CDR2 SQIVND (reference sequence). This CDR3 has 16 amino acids. The CDR3 reads CASSTASTNEDDTQHF. CDR3 nucleotide sequence: TGTGCCAGTAGTACCGCTTCGACTAATGAGGACGATACGCAGCATTTT.

This CDR3 is CASSPQALSNSPLHF. The CDR3 bases are TGTGCCAGCAGCCCCCAGGCGTTAAGCAATTCACCCCTCCACTTT. This chain links TRBV27 with TRBJ1-6; no reliable D call. Germline V gene data show CDR1 as MNHEY and CDR2 as SMNVEV (reference sequence). CDR3 length: 15 amino acids. Trimming left V 6 bases short and J 7 bases short, with 16 bases between.

The J gene is TRBJ2-2, the V gene TRBV19; 7 bases match TRBD1. The germline CDR1 and CDR2 sequences are LNHDA and SQIVND (reference sequence). The CDR3 sequence is 15 residues long. V trimming: 5 bases; J trimming: 4 bases; junction bases outside the gene matches: 7. CDR3 sequence (DNA): TGTGCCAGTAGTCCTCAAACAGGGGTCACCGGGGAGCTGTTTTTT. Translated, it gives CASSPQTGVTGELFF.

The V and J genes are TRBV9 and TRBJ1-2; D remains unclear. Trimming left V 3 bases short and J 4 bases short, with 19 bases between. The CDR3 contains 16 residues. Germline assignment: CDR1 SGDLS and CDR2 YYNGEE. The CDR3 DNA is TGTGCCAGCAGCGCCGACCTACAGTCCTCGTCCTATGGCTACACCTTC. Its translation is CASSADLQSSSYGYTF. Full variable domain (remainder filled in from reference TRBV9 and TRBJ1-2): DSGVTQTPKHLITATGQRVTLRCSPRSGDLSVYWYQQSLDQGLQFLIQYYNGEERAKGNILERFSAQQFPDLHSELNLSSLELGDSALYFCASSADLQSSSYGYTFGSGTRLTVV.

The rearrangement joins TRBV29-1 to TRBJ2-2; maybe TRBD1 (6 bases). The V gene's germline CDR1 is SQVTM and CDR2 ANQGSEA. The V gene lost 7 bases and the J gene lost 0 bases, with 12 bases spanning the gap. The CDR3 runs to 14 residues. CDR3 coding DNA: TGCAGCGGGAGACAGGCAACGAACACCGGGGAGCTGTTTTTT. It yields the protein CSGRQATNTGELFF.

V is TRBV2 and J is TRBJ1-2; the match to TRBD1 covers 7 bases. The CDR3 has 15 residues. Germline V gene data show CDR1 as SNHLY and CDR2 as FYNNEI. Losses at the gene ends were 6 bases for V and 2 bases for J; bases not matched to a gene: 9. CDR3 coding DNA: TGTGCCAGCAGGAAAGGGGGCGCCGGAAACTATGGCTACACCTTC. It translates to CASRKGGAGNYGYTF.

The V gene is TRBV18, the J gene TRBJ2-7, with D possibly matching TRBD2 (7 bases). The V end was cut by 4 bases, the J end by 2 bases, with 15 bases between. Germline CDR1 is KGHSH and CDR2 is LQKENI. This CDR3 is built from 15 residues. In DNA form, the CDR3 reads TGTGCCAGCTCACAACGGGGGGCCCTGACCTACGAGCAGTACTTC. It translates to CASSQRGALTYEQYF.

The CDR3 spells CASTLKGRGTSYEQYF. In DNA, the CDR3 is TGTGCCAGCACCCTGAAGGGGCGGGGCACTTCCTACGAGCAGTACTTC. The chain is built from TRBV5-6 and TRBJ2-7, with a tentative D call TRBD2 (6 bases). Germline V gives CDR1 SGHDT, CDR2 YYEEEE. V lost 6 bases and J 1 base, leaving 20 bases between the germline ends. This CDR3 is built from 16 residues.

This chain connects TRBV18 to TRBJ2-4, with D possibly being TRBD2 (5 bases). With 3 bases removed from V and 0 bases from J, the gap between germline ends came to 12 bases. CDR3 size: 16 residues. CDR1 is KGHSH, CDR2 LQKENI, per germline. CDR3 in DNA: TGTGCCAGCTCACCGGGAGCCACACTAGCCAAAAACATTCAGTACTTC. Translating it yields CASSPGATLAKNIQYF.

The sample holds a few counts of this clone. This chain connects TRBV6-5 to TRBJ1-4, with D perhaps TRBD1 (6 bases). Germline V gene data show CDR1 as MNHEY and CDR2 as SVGAGI. V lost 6 bases to trimming and J lost 7 bases, with 12 bases between them. The CDR3 contains 13 residues. CDR3 in amino acids: CASSSGHVEKLFF. The CDR3 nucleotides read TGTGCCAGCAGCTCGGGACATGTTGAAAAACTGTTTTTT.

The chain is built from TRBV7-2 and TRBJ2-1, with D maybe TRBD1 (5 bases). Trimming shortened V by 5 bases and J by 7 bases, and 15 bases separated the two germline ends. The germline CDR1 and CDR2 sequences are SGHTA and FQGNSA. This CDR3 comprises 14 residues. The CDR3 region is CASSPGWGRNEQFF. CDR3 coding DNA: TGTGCCAGCAGCCCCGGTTGGGGCAGGAATGAGCAGTTCTTC.

DNA of the CDR3: TGTGCCAGCAGAAGGGGGAGAGGCTCCTACAATGAGCAGTTCTTC. This sequence encodes CASRRGRGSYNEQFF. The chain joins TRBV28 to TRBJ2-1; perhaps TRBD1 as D (6 bases). The V gene lost 6 bases and the J gene lost 0 bases, with 12 bases spanning the gap. This CDR3 is 15 amino acids long. The germline gives CDR1 MDHEN, CDR2 SYDVKM.

The V gene is TRBV28, the J gene TRBJ2-1; tentative D call: TRBD1 (6 bases). The CDR3 contains 15 residues. Germline values: CDR1 MDHEN, CDR2 SYDVKM. The V and J ends lost 6 bases and 6 bases respectively, with 18 bases between them. CDR3 DNA sequence: TGTGCCAGCAGAACAGGGAAGGAATATTTCAATGAGCAGTTCTTC. Protein product: CASRTGKEYFNEQFF.

The CDR3 is CASMLGTHPYEQYF. The DNA of the CDR3 is TGTGCCAGCATGCTTGGGACACATCCCTACGAGCAGTACTTC. The J gene is TRBJ2-7, the V gene TRBV6-1; perhaps TRBD1 as D (6 bases). V was clipped by 7 bases and J by 2 bases, with 15 bases between them. CDR1 and CDR2 from the germline V gene are MNHNS and SASEGT. The CDR3 has 14 residues.

The chain employs TRBV10-3 and TRBJ2-1; 9 bases fit TRBD2. CDR1 and CDR2 (germline): ENHRY, SYGVKD. This CDR3 is built from 17 residues. J was trimmed by 2 bases and V by 10 bases; bases with no gene match: 15. The CDR3 loop reads CATFRAGGESTYNEQFF. CDR3 coding DNA: TGTGCCACTTTCCGAGCGGGGGGCGAGTCAACCTACAATGAGCAGTTCTTC.

The V call is TRBV7-2, the J call TRBJ2-3; possibly TRBD2 for D (7 bases). This CDR3 is 17 amino acids long. V lost 3 bases and J lost 3, with 19 bases in between. Looked up from germline, CDR1 is SGHTA and CDR2 is FQGNSA. The CDR3 region is CASSLGTGGYQTDTQYF. In DNA form, the CDR3 reads TGTGCCAGCAGCTTGGGGACGGGGGGCTATCAGACAGATACGCAGTATTTT. The full variable domain, its missing parts supplied by reference TRBV7-2 and TRBJ2-3, is GAGVSQSPSNKVTEKGKDVELRCDPISGHTALYWYRQSLGQGLEFLIYFQGNSAPDKSGLPSDRFSAERTGGSVSTLTIQRTQQEDSAVYLCASSLGTGGYQTDTQYFGPGTRLTVL.

J is TRBJ2-2 and V is TRBV9; TRBD1 aligns across 10 bases. This CDR3 contains 17 residues. Germline V lookup: CDR1 SGDLS, CDR2 YYNGEE. V trimming: 4 bases; J trimming: 7 bases; junction bases outside the gene matches: 13. The chain's CDR3 is CASSPQDRGRLGGELFF. DNA of the CDR3: TGTGCCAGCAGCCCGCAAGACAGGGGGCGATTGGGCGGGGAGCTGTTTTTT.

The chain employs TRBV6-1 and TRBJ2-7; 14 bases map to TRBD2. V trimming: 6 bases; J trimming: 3 bases; junction bases outside the gene matches: 1. The CDR3 is 14 amino acids. Germline loops: CDR1 MNHNS, CDR2 SASEGT. CDR3 DNA: TGTGCCAGCAGGGGACTAGCGGGGGACTACGAGCAGTACTTC. Translated: CASRGLAGDYEQYF.

The chain has TRBV27 and TRBJ2-7, with TRBD1 matching 8 bases. The V segment lost 6 bases and the J segment 2 bases; nucleotides outside the gene matches: 6. This CDR3 region has 14 residues. The V gene's germline CDR1 is MNHEY and CDR2 SMNVEV (reference sequence). The CDR3 sequence: CASSAWDRPYEQYF. CDR3 in DNA: TGTGCCAGCAGCGCATGGGACAGGCCCTACGAGCAGTACTTC.

The V and J genes are TRBV6-6 and TRBJ2-3; tentative D call: TRBD2 (7 bases). V dropped 7 bases and J dropped 3 bases, with 20 bases sitting between them. The germline V gene encodes CDR1 MNHNY and CDR2 SVGAGI (reference sequence). The CDR3 runs to 16 residues. The CDR3 nucleotides are TGTGCCAGCAACGTCGATTCTGGGGGGGCGACAGATACGCAGTATTTT. Protein: CASNVDSGGATDTQYF.

The J gene is TRBJ1-2, the V gene TRBV25-1, with D possibly matching TRBD1 (6 bases). Looked up from germline, CDR1 is MGHDK and CDR2 is SYGVNS. The germline V and J ends were trimmed by 5 bases and 6 bases, with 13 bases remaining between them. The CDR3 runs 13 residues. CDR3 sequence (DNA): TGTGCCAGCAGTAAACAGGGCTTGGATGGCTACACCTTC. Translated, it gives CASSKQGLDGYTF.

Here the CDR3 reads CAISESREVNYGYTF. Here the CDR3 DNA reads TGTGCCATCAGTGAGTCGAGGGAGGTCAACTATGGCTACACCTTC. The rearrangement uses TRBV10-3 and TRBJ1-2, with D uncertain. CDR1 and CDR2 (germline): ENHRY, SYGVKD. The CDR3 covers 15 residues. V lost 0 bases and J lost 2, with 10 bases in between.